Sequencing of this T cell receptor beta chain was carried out in a study of shared clonotypes between healthy human individuals. Genomic DNA of every subset was divided equally among multiple immunoSEQ plates. Assay: immunoSEQ multiplex PCR; the TCRdb copy retains only in-frame clones and omits some. Of 2 million to 2.5 million clones in the sample, 85% to 95% were seen once. The naive CD8 subset, CD45RO-negative cells positively selected for CCR7, excluded terminally differentiated effector memory CD45RA+ cells. Whole-study findings and limits: Naive subsets generally exceeded memory subsets in estimated richness.

Note on this clone: What it binds is unknown.

V gave up 0 bases and J gave up 2 bases; unmatched junction bases: 6. CDR3 length: 16 amino acids. Germline lookup yields CDR1 SGDLS and CDR2 YYNGEE. The sequence was obtained from a man aged 18 to 30 in good health. Some clones in this sample may be carry-over from other donors' samples. The chain recombines TRBV9 with TRBJ2-3; 7 positions match TRBD2. Specimen: naive CD8+ T cells from PBMCs. CDR3 in DNA: TGTGCCAGCAGCGTAGCCTGGCGGGGGAACACAGATACGCAGTATTTT. As protein: CASSVAWRGNTDTQYF.